This T cell receptor beta chain is drawn from a study of cytomegalovirus exposure and HLA in healthy donors. Trimming removed 2 bases at V and 2 bases at J, with 21 bases between. This CDR3 comprises 19 residues. Germline V CDR1 and CDR2: MDHEN, SYDVKM. PCR employed 60 Vbeta and 13 Jbeta primers. Repertoires were generated with immunoSEQ multiplex PCR, while TCRdb's copy carries only in-frame clones and drops some. The profile covers under 200,000 clones, with about 80% appearing a single time and around 1.3% taken by the ten largest. This sequence originates from a woman between 45 and 60 years old in good health and CMV-seronegative. Sequenced sample: PBMCs. The chain is built from TRBV28 and TRBJ1-4, with a possible D match to TRBD1 (5 bases). As DNA, the CDR3 is TGTGCCAGCAGTTTAATAGCTTGGGGCAGGGCGGCCACTAATGAAAAACTGTTTTTT. It translates to CASSLIAWGRAATNEKLFF.